This T cell receptor (beta chain) was captured by sequencing in a study of CD8+ T cells in alopecia areata. Study as a whole: Tofacitinib exposure lasted 6 to 18 months, followed by 6 months off drug.

Treatment given: oral pan-JAK inhibitor, 5-10 mg twice daily. The authors extracted RNA and reverse transcribed it into cDNA as the sequencing template. The method was immunoSEQ multiplex PCR; TCRdb's version includes in-frame clones alone and lacks a portion of them. Among 200,000 to 250,000 clones listed, more than 45% were seen once. V lost 10 bases to trimming and J lost 2 bases; unmatched junction nucleotides: 4. Per the germline V gene, CDR1 is SGHTA and CDR2 is FQGNSA. CDR3 length equals 13 residues. The TCR was taken from a human donor with alopecia areata. The chain employs TRBV7-2 and TRBJ1-2, with 10 bases aligning to TRBD1. The specimen comprised CD4+ T cells sorted from blood, sampled at week 4, from a patient treated with tofacitinib. CDR3: CATSDRGNYGYTF. Written as DNA, the CDR3 is TGTGCCACCTCGGACAGGGGGAACTATGGCTACACCTTC.